The sequence of this TCR beta chain was determined in a study of CD8+ T cells in alopecia areata. At the level of the study: Each day, treated patients took oral tofacitinib twice, at 5 to 10 mg per dose. Study observations and caveats: Normal skin contains resident alphabeta T cells, and these are also sequenced in scalp samples.

V lost 6 bases, J lost 2 bases, and 9 bases lay in between. The CDR3 sequence is 12 residues long. Per the germline V gene, CDR1 is SQVTM and CDR2 is ANQGSEA. TCR sequencing used cDNA made by reverse transcription of extracted RNA. Libraries were prepared by immunoSEQ multiplex PCR; TCRdb keeps only in-frame clonotypes and omits some of them. Of more than 150,000 clones listed, just under 60% were seen once; the top ten hold roughly 15%. Remarks on this clone: Its antigen is undetermined.

Here the sequenced sample was CD4+ T cells sorted from blood, taken at week 0. The chain has TRBV29-1 and TRBJ2-3; D is possibly TRBD2 (5 bases). The TCR was taken from a human donor with alopecia areata. CDR3 protein: CSVTKNTDTQYF. Here the CDR3 DNA reads TGCAGCGTGACTAAAAACACAGATACGCAGTATTTT.